A selection of T cell receptor beta chains follows, all from one sample in a study of T cell repertoires in cytomegalovirus infection. Which antigens these TCRs recognize remains unknown. From the reads, TCRdb called clonotypes with MiXCR, one entry per CDR3 protein. This table has hundreds of thousands of distinct CDR3 sequences, 33% appearing once. The source material was cultured PBMCs, sampled from culture after CMV antigen stimulation. These receptors originate from a human donor in good health (CMV status not recorded). Some clones in this sample may be carry-over from other donors' samples. CDR3s include the opening cysteine and the closing phenylalanine or tryptophan. The D gene is left open where the match is weak. Clone size is not always given. Where it is, it says once, few, many or a class for expanded clones.

NA,TRBV30,TRBJ1-1,NA,TGTGCCTGGACGGTACAGGGTATCACTGAAGCTTTCTTT,CAWTVQGITEAFF
NA,TRBV14,TRBJ1-3,NA,TGTGCCAGCAGCCAAGAGTGGGGCAGGACTGGAAACACCATATATTTT,CASSQEWGRTGNTIYF
TRBD1,TRBV11-2,TRBJ2-5,NA,TGTGCCAGCAGCATCGACAGGGGGCAAGGAGAGACCCAGTACTTC,CASSIDRGQGETQYF
NA,TRBV4-1,TRBJ1-1,NA,TGCGCCAGCAGCCAAGATCTGACGAAGGCTGAAGCTTTCTTT,CASSQDLTKAEAFF
TRBD1,TRBV11-2,TRBJ1-5,NA,TGTGCCAGCAGCTCGGGGGACAGTAGCAATCAGCCCCAGCATTTT,CASSSGDSSNQPQHF
TRBD1,TRBV19,TRBJ2-1,few,TGTGCCAGTGGAGACAGGGGTATCTACAATGAGCAGTTCTTC,CASGDRGIYNEQFF
TRBD1,TRBV24-1,TRBJ2-5,few,TGTGCCACCAGTGACCGAATCGGACAGGGGAGAGAGACCCAGTACTTC,CATSDRIGQGRETQYF
TRBD2,TRBV15,TRBJ2-1,once,TGTGACACCAGCAGAGATAATCTGTTGACTAGCGGGAAGGGTGAGCAGTTCTTC,CDTSRDNLLTSGKGEQFF
NA,TRBV7-3,TRBJ2-5,NA,TGTGCCAGCAGCTGGGGATTCCAAGAGACCCAGTACTTC,CASSWGFQETQYF
TRBD1,TRBV6-5,TRBJ1-3,NA,TGTGCCAGCAGTTACGGACAGGTCCTCTCTGGAAACACCATATATTTT,CASSYGQVLSGNTIYF
NA,TRBV12-3/TRBV12-4,TRBJ1-1,few,TGTGCCAGCAGTGTGGACACCTGGACTCGGGGCACTGAAGCTTTCTTT,CASSVDTWTRGTEAFF
TRBD1,TRBV28,TRBJ1-4,NA,TGTGCCAGCAGTTCTCCTGGACAGGGGGGTAATGAAAAACTGTTTTTT,CASSSPGQGGNEKLFF
TRBD2,TRBV11-2,TRBJ2-3,NA,TGTGCCAGCAGCACGAGGGGACTAGCGGGAGGTATCGATACGCAGTATTTT,CASSTRGLAGGIDTQYF
NA,TRBV7-8,TRBJ1-1,NA,TGTGCCAGCAGCTGGGAGTCTGAAGCTTTCTTT,CASSWESEAFF
NA,TRBV7-2,TRBJ2-5,few,TGTGCCAGCAGCCGTGCGACTAGTCGGGGGGAGACCCAGTACTTC,CASSRATSRGETQYF
TRBD1,TRBV20-1,TRBJ1-6,NA,TGCAGTGCGGAACAGGGGGCTTCGGGGAATTCACCCCTCCACTTT,CSAEQGASGNSPLHF
NA,TRBV20-1,TRBJ1-1,NA,TGCAGTGCCACGATCCGGGAAGCTTCGTGGGTAGCTTTCTTT,CSATIREASWVAFF